This T cell receptor beta chain was documented in a study of T cell responses to AZD1222 COVID-19 vaccine. Repertoires were generated with immunoSEQ multiplex PCR, while TCRdb's copy carries only in-frame clones and drops some. The table lists under 150,000 clones, just under 95% of them singletons, with 1% to 1.3% in the top ten. The CDR3 runs to 16 residues. After removal of 0 bases from V and 4 bases from J, the junction contained 3 bases not matched to a gene. Germline V gives CDR1 SGHDT, CDR2 YYEEEE. V usage is TRBV5-6 and J usage is TRBJ2-2; TRBD2 agrees at 10 bases. The sequence derives from an adult who received the AZD1222 COVID-19 vaccine. The sequences come from peripheral blood, collected 28 days after the second AZD1222 dose. Written as DNA, the CDR3 is TGTGCCAGCAGCTTGGCACTAGCGGGACCCACCGGGGAGCTGTTTTTT. Its protein is CASSLALAGPTGELFF.